This record concerns one T cell receptor (beta chain) sequence. As yet, its antigen is unknown. Into CD45RA+ naive and CD45RA-negative memory subsets, the CD4+ cells were split. The sample comes from a study of shared clonotypes between healthy human individuals. At a deep level, the assay was run. TCRdb keeps only in-frame clones here, not all; method: immunoSEQ multiplex PCR. The data contain nearly 750,000 clones, roughly two thirds of them singletons. Findings of the study overall: Incomplete sequencing of sorted subsets was indicated by rarefaction despite large depth. Estimated richness values were generally larger in naive subsets than in memory subsets.

Material: memory CD4+ T cells sorted from blood. Specified subset: CD45RA-negative fraction. This sequence was found in a woman in her 30s in good health.

CDR3 loop: CSVRASWVNEQFF. The CDR3 DNA sequence: TGCAGCGTTCGGGCGAGTTGGGTAAATGAGCAGTTCTTC. The chain is built from TRBV29-1 and TRBJ2-1, with D uncertain. Trimming took 5 bases from V and 7 from J, leaving 15 bases between them. Germline lookup yields CDR1 SQVTM and CDR2 ANQGSEA. The CDR3 totals 13 residues.